The following is a TCR beta chain sequence with its context. What it binds is unknown. Amplification of TCR beta CDR3 regions was performed using RNA transcripts as template. TCR CDR3 underwent first-round RT-PCR with the HTBI primer set. MiXCR, run by TCRdb on the multiplex PCR reads, gives a single entry per CDR3 protein. Among a few hundred thousand distinct CDR3 sequences listed, approximately 16% were seen once. The data are from a study of T cells in Graves' hyperthyroidism and ophthalmopathy. Regarding the study as a whole: Model predictions of ophthalmopathy came a median around 6.5 months before onset.

Researchers barred patients who had uncontrolled infection, other autoimmune disease, pregnancy or lactation. The PBMCs were taken from roughly 10 ml of fresh peripheral blood. Germline V gives CDR1 MNHEY, CDR2 SVGEGT. The V end was cut by 0 bases, the J end by 2 bases, with 11 bases between. CDR3 length: 15 amino acids. The clonotype was recovered from a woman in her twenties or thirties with Graves' ophthalmopathy. The sample comprised blood. V and J are TRBV6-2 or TRBV6-3 and TRBJ2-7; D is perhaps TRBD1 (6 bases). CDR3 coding DNA: TGTGCCAGCAGTTACTCGAGCAGGGGCGCCTACGAGCAGTACTTC. Translation: CASSYSSRGAYEQYF.